Shown below are 18 T cell receptor beta chains from a single sample sequenced in a study of blood T cell repertoires in COVID-19. TCRdb keeps only in-frame clones here, not all; method: immunoSEQ multiplex PCR. Among 300,000 to 350,000 clones listed, about 93% were seen once. Sequencing was done on a sample of peripheral blood. These TCRs come from a woman aged 25 to 39 with COVID-19, enrolled during active disease.

The genes are TRBV5-6 and TRBJ1-2; perhaps TRBD1 as D (6 bases). V dropped 3 bases and J dropped 0 bases, with 12 bases sitting between them. CDR3 size: 15 residues. The germline CDR1 and CDR2 sequences are SGHDT and YYEEEE. CDR3 region: CASSSIRQANYGYTF. Here the CDR3 DNA reads TGTGCCAGCAGCTCAATCCGACAGGCTAACTATGGCTACACCTTC.

The V and J genes are TRBV6-2 or TRBV6-3 and TRBJ1-1, with D unclear. This CDR3 has 14 amino acids. Trimming pared 2 bases from V and 1 base from J, leaving 8 bases between. Germline-derived CDR1 and CDR2 are MNHEY and SVGEGT. The CDR3 spells CASSYETPNTEAFF. The CDR3 DNA reads TGTGCCAGCAGTTACGAGACACCGAACACTGAAGCTTTCTTT.

The rearrangement uses TRBV9 and TRBJ2-7; the match to TRBD1 covers 7 bases. J lost 2 bases, V lost 4 bases, and 6 bases had no gene match. The CDR3 length is 14 residues. Germline-derived CDR1 and CDR2 are SGDLS and YYNGEE. CDR3 coding DNA: TGTGCCAGCAGCCCAAGGGACAGCACCTACGAGCAGTACTTC. Translating gives CASSPRDSTYEQYF.

The chain recombines TRBV7-3 with TRBJ1-6; D gene unclear. CDR3 size: 16 residues. Trimming cost V 2 bases and J 0 bases, with 8 bases left between them. Looked up from germline, CDR1 is SGHTA and CDR2 is FQGTGA. CDR3 amino acids: CASSLGGSSYNSPLHF. The CDR3 nucleotides read TGTGCCAGCAGCTTAGGCGGAAGCTCCTATAATTCACCCCTCCACTTT. The full variable domain, with the rest looked up from reference TRBV7-3 and TRBJ1-6, is GAGVSQTPSNKVTEKGKYVELRCDPISGHTALYWYRQSLGQGPEFLIYFQGTGAADDSGLPNDRFFAVRPEGSVSTLKIQRTERGDSAVYLCASSLGGSSYNSPLHFGNGTRLTVT.

This clone was observed once. The chain carries TRBV19 and TRBJ1-1; unclear D gene. This CDR3 region has 12 residues. The V and J ends lost 3 bases and 4 bases respectively, with 6 bases between them. Germline V gives CDR1 LNHDA, CDR2 SQIVND (reference sequence). The CDR3 nucleotides are TGTGCCAGTAGTATCCCGTTCACTGAAGCTTTCTTT. Translation: CASSIPFTEAFF.

Points on this clone: Other nucleotide sequences from this sample produce the same CDR3. The chain joins TRBV9 to TRBJ1-3; D possibly corresponds to TRBD1 (5 bases). The germline V gene has CDR1 SGDLS and CDR2 YYNGEE. V was cut by 2 bases and J by 0 bases, with 12 bases left in between. The CDR3 runs to 16 residues. As DNA, the CDR3 is TGTGCCAGCAGCGTCGGGGGTCAGAGCTCTGGAAACACCATATATTTT. This codes for CASSVGGQSSGNTIYF. The whole variable domain, remainder taken from reference TRBV9 and TRBJ1-3, is DSGVTQTPKHLITATGQRVTLRCSPRSGDLSVYWYQQSLDQGLQFLIQYYNGEERAKGNILERFSAQQFPDLHSELNLSSLELGDSALYFCASSVGGQSSGNTIYFGEGSWLTVV.

V is TRBV2 and J is TRBJ2-1, with 10 bases fitting TRBD1. The CDR3 runs to 16 residues. J gave up 2 bases and V 3 bases, and 4 bases lay outside the gene matches. Germline V gives CDR1 SNHLY, CDR2 FYNNEI. The CDR3 region is CASSEETGGAYNEQFF. CDR3 DNA: TGTGCCAGCAGTGAGGAGACAGGGGGCGCCTACAATGAGCAGTTCTTC.

This clone has just one count. The chain joins TRBV4-2 to TRBJ2-7; D unclear. The CDR3 extends over 16 amino acids. Per the germline V gene, CDR1 is LGHNA and CDR2 is YNFKEQ. The V end was cut by 0 bases, the J end by 2 bases, with 14 bases between. The CDR3 region is CASSQEVLPSAYEQYF. The CDR3, as DNA: TGTGCCAGCAGCCAAGAGGTGCTCCCATCAGCCTACGAGCAGTACTTC.

The rearrangement links TRBV3-1 (or the pseudogene TRBV3-2) to TRBJ2-7; the D gene is possibly TRBD1 (5 bases). The CDR3 is made up of 17 amino acids. Germline V lookup: CDR1 LGHDT, CDR2 YNNKEL (reference sequence). V lost 0 bases and J 0 bases, leaving 15 bases between the germline ends. Written as DNA, the CDR3 is TGTGCCAGCAGCCAAGATGTTGGGGCTTCTTACTCCTACGAGCAGTACTTC. Encoded protein: CASSQDVGASYSYEQYF.

CDR3 DNA: TGCGCCAGCAGCCAACAGGGGGGTAATTCACCCCTCCACTTT. Its translation is CASSQQGGNSPLHF. J is TRBJ1-6 and V is TRBV4-3; 7 positions agree with TRBD1. V dropped 2 bases and J dropped 6; count of bases not matched to a gene: 1. The CDR3 spans 14 residues. From germline, CDR1 is LGHNA and CDR2 YSLEER.

The chain employs TRBV2 and TRBJ1-2, with no clear D. The CDR3 has 13 amino acids. CDR1 and CDR2 from the germline V gene are SNHLY and FYNNEI. V was pared by 2 bases and J by 3 bases, with 7 bases between. The DNA of the CDR3 is TGTGCCAGCAGTGAACAGGCATACTATGGCTACACCTTC. Its protein product is CASSEQAYYGYTF.

This rearrangement joins TRBV28 to TRBJ2-7, with 13 bases aligning to TRBD2. The CDR3 contains 15 residues. After removal of 5 bases from V and 5 bases from J, the junction contained 6 bases not matched to a gene. Germline V gene lookup returns CDR1 MDHEN and CDR2 SYDVKM. CDR3 sequence (DNA): TGTGCCAGCAGTCCCGGGACTAGCGGGACCGACGAGCAGTACTTC. Its protein is CASSPGTSGTDEQYF. The complete variable domain, with remaining parts taken from reference TRBV28 and TRBJ2-7, reads DVKVTQSSRYLVKRTGEKVFLECVQDMDHENMFWYRQDPGLGLRLIYFSYDVKMKEKGDIPEGYSVSREKKERFSLILESASTNQTSMYLCASSPGTSGTDEQYFGPGTRLTVT.

This clone was recorded at least ten times. This rearrangement joins TRBV10-3 to TRBJ2-7; 11 bases agree with TRBD1. The CDR3 runs to 14 residues. Trimming took 6 bases from V and 2 from J; bases not matched to a gene: 3. Germline loops: CDR1 ENHRY, CDR2 SYGVKD. The CDR3 reads CAIRGTGGAYEQYF. CDR3 in DNA: TGTGCCATCAGAGGGACAGGGGGAGCCTACGAGCAGTACTTC.

This chain links TRBV5-1 with TRBJ2-7, with D perhaps TRBD2 (6 bases). CDR3 size: 15 residues. Trimming left V 0 bases short and J 2 bases short, with 12 bases between. CDR1 is SGHRS, CDR2 YFSETQ, per germline. CDR3 residues: CASSLAGAGAYEQYF. Here the CDR3 DNA reads TGCGCCAGCAGCTTGGCCGGAGCGGGCGCCTACGAGCAGTACTTC.

The rearrangement links TRBV7-2 to TRBJ2-1; 8 nucleotides line up with TRBD2. Germline values: CDR1 SGHTA, CDR2 FQGNSA. J was trimmed by 6 bases and V by 5 bases; bases with no gene match: 6. The CDR3 spans 14 residues. CDR3 coding DNA: TGTGCCAGCAGCCTGGGACTAGTCGGCAATGAGCAGTTCTTC. This codes for CASSLGLVGNEQFF.

The chain has TRBV6-5 and TRBJ2-1, with D tentatively TRBD1 (5 bases). This CDR3 contains 15 residues. In germline, CDR1 is MNHEY, CDR2 SVGAGI. V shed 6 bases and J shed 4 bases, with 16 bases lying between them. CDR3 sequence (DNA): TGTGCCAGCAGGACAGACAGCAGCATTTACAATGAGCAGTTCTTC. Its protein product is CASRTDSSIYNEQFF.

The chain combines TRBV2 with TRBJ1-4; D gene uncertain. CDR1 is SNHLY and CDR2 is FYNNEI in the germline V gene. Trimming left V 6 bases short and J 4 bases short, with 6 bases between. The CDR3 covers 12 residues. The CDR3 loop reads CASRGDNEKLFF. The CDR3 DNA follows: TGTGCCAGCAGGGGCGATAATGAAAAACTGTTTTTT.

This clone was seen more than once but under ten times. The V call is TRBV30, the J call TRBJ2-5; D is unresolved. The CDR3 loop spans 12 amino acids. Germline V gene sequence: CDR1 GTSNPN, CDR2 SVGIG (reference sequence). Trimming took off 0 bases at V and 2 bases at J, with 4 bases between the two ends. CDR3 sequence reads: CAWSVLQETQYF. The CDR3 bases are TGTGCCTGGAGTGTACTTCAAGAGACCCAGTACTTC.